This T cell receptor beta chain was recovered during a study of metastatic and nonmetastatic thyroid tumors. TCRdb reanalyzed the PCR reads with MiXCR. The sample has about 21,000 clones; over 9% are singletons. The V and J ends lost 7 bases and 4 bases, in that order; junction bases with no gene match: 12. Germline values: CDR1 MGHDK, CDR2 SYGVNS. This CDR3 has 16 amino acids. Thyroid surgery was performed in patients who had received no treatment beforehand. This clone occurred many times. The sample taken for sequencing was blood. The chain carries TRBV25-1 and TRBJ2-7; 11 bases line up with TRBD1. This receptor was taken from a female donor with papillary thyroid cancer or a benign thyroid nodule (not recorded which). Some clones in this sample may be carry-over from other donors' samples. The CDR3 loop is CASTTTGTGGLYEQYF. The CDR3 DNA reads as TGTGCCAGCACAACAACCGGGACAGGGGGATTGTACGAGCAGTACTTC.